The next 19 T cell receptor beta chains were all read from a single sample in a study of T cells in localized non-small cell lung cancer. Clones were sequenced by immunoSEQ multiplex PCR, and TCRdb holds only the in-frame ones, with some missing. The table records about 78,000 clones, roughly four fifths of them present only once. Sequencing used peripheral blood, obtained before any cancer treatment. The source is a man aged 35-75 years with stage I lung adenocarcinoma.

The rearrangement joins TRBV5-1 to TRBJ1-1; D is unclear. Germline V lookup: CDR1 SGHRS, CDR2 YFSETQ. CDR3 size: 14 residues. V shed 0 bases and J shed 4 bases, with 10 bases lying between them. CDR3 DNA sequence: TGCGCCAGCAGCTTGGGGTACCTCCCCACTGAAGCTTTCTTT. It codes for CASSLGYLPTEAFF. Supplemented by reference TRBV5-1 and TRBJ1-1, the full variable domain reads KAGVTQTPRYLIKTRGQQVTLSCSPISGHRSVSWYQQTPGQGLQFLFEYFSETQRNKGNFPGRFSGRQFSNSRSEMNVSTLELGDSALYLCASSLGYLPTEAFFGQGTRLTVV.

CDR3 bases: TGTGCCAGCAGCCCCCAGCGACGCTATTCGGAGACCCAGTACTTC. It translates to CASSPQRRYSETQYF. V and J are TRBV27 and TRBJ2-5; no reliable D call. The CDR3 length is 15 residues. V was cut by 6 bases and J by 5 bases, with 19 bases left in between. Per germline, CDR1 MNHEY and CDR2 SMNVEV (reference sequence).

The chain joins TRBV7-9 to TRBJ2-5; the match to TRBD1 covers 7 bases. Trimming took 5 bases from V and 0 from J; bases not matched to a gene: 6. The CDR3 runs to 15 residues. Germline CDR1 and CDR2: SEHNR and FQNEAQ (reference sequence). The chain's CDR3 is CASSPGGRNQETQYF. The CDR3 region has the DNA TGTGCCAGCAGCCCAGGGGGACGGAACCAAGAGACCCAGTACTTC.

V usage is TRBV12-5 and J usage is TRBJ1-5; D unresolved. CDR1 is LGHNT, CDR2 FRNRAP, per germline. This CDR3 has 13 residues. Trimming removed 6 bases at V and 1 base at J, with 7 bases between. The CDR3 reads CASGAESNQPQHF. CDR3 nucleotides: TGTGCTAGTGGGGCAGAGAGCAATCAGCCCCAGCATTTT.

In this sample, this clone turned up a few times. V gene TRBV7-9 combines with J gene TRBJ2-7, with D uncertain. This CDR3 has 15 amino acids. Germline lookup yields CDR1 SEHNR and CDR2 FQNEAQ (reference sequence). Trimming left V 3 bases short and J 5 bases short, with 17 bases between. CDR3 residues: CASSLAAGPLNEQYF. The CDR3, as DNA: TGTGCCAGCAGCTTGGCCGCAGGACCTTTGAACGAGCAGTACTTC.

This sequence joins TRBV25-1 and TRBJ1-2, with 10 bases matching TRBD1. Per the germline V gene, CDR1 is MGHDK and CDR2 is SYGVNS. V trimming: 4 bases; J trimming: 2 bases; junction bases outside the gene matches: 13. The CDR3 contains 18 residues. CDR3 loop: CASSGSSGTGALNYGYTF. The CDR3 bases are TGTGCCAGCAGTGGATCCTCCGGGACAGGGGCCCTCAACTATGGCTACACCTTC.

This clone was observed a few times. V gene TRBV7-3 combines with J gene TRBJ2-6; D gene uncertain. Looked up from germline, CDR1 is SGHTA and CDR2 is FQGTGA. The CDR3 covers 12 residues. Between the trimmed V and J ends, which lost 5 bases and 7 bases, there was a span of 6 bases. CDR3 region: CASSPGANVLTF. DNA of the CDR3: TGTGCCAGCAGCCCAGGAGCCAACGTCCTGACTTTC.

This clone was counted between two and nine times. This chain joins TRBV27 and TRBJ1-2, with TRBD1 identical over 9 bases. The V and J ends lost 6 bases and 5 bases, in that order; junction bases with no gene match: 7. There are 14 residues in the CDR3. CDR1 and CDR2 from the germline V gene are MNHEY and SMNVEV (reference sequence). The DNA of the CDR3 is TGTGCCAGCAGCCGCCGGGACAGGGAGTATGGCTACACCTTC. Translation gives CASSRRDREYGYTF.

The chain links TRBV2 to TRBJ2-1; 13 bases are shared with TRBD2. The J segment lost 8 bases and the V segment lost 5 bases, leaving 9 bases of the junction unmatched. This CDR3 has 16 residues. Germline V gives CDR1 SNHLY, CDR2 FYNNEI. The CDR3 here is CASSPGTSGNIDEQFF. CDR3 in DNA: TGTGCCAGCAGTCCCGGGACTAGCGGGAATATAGATGAGCAGTTCTTC. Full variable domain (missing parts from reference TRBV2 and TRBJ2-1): EPEVTQTPSHQVTQMGQEVILRCVPISNHLYFYWYRQILGQKVEFLVSFYNNEISEKSEIFDDQFSVERPDGSNFTLKIRSTKLEDSAMYFCASSPGTSGNIDEQFFGPGTRLTVL.

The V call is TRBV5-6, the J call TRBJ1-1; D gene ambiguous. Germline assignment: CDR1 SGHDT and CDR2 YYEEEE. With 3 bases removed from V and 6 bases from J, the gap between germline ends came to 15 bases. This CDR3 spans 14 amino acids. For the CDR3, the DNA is TGTGCCAGCAGCTCCCTCCCGATTGAAGCTGAAGCTTTCTTT. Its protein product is CASSSLPIEAEAFF.

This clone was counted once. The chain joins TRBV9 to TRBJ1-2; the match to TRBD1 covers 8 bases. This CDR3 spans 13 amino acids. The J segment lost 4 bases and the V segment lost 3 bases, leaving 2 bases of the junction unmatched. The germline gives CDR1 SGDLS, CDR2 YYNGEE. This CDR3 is CASSADRGYGYTF. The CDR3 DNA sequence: TGTGCCAGCAGCGCCGACAGGGGCTATGGCTACACCTTC.

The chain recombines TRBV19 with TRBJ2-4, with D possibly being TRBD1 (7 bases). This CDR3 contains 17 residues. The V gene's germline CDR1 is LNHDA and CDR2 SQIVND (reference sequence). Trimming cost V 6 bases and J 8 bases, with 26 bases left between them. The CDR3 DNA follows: TGTGCCAGTAGGTCCACAGGGGAGGCAAGATTGAGAGACATTCAGTACTTC. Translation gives CASRSTGEARLRDIQYF.

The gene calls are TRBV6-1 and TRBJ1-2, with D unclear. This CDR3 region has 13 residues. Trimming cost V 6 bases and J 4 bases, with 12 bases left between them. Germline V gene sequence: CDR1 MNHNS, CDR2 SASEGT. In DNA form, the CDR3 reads TGTGCCAGCAGGGGAGGAAGCTTCTATGGCTACACCTTC. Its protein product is CASRGGSFYGYTF.

The CDR3 coding sequence is TGTGCCAGCAGTTACGCAGGCTACGAGCAGTACTTC. Its protein is CASSYAGYEQYF. This chain joins TRBV6-5 and TRBJ2-7; no definite D call. Germline CDR1 and CDR2: MNHEY and SVGAGI. This CDR3 region has 12 residues. Deletions cut 2 bases from V and 3 bases from J, with 5 bases between.

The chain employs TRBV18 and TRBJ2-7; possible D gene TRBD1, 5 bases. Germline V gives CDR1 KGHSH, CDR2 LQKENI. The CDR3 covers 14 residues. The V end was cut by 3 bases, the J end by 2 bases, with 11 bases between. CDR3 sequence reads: CASSPSPDTYEQYF. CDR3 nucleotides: TGTGCCAGCTCACCCTCCCCGGACACCTACGAGCAGTACTTC.

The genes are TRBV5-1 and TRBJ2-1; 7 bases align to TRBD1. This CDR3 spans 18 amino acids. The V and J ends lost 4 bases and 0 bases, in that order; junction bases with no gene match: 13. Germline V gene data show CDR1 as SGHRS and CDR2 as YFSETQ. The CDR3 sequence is CASSPRIRGQNSYNEQFF. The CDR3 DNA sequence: TGCGCCAGCAGCCCTAGAATCAGGGGACAGAACTCCTACAATGAGCAGTTCTTC.

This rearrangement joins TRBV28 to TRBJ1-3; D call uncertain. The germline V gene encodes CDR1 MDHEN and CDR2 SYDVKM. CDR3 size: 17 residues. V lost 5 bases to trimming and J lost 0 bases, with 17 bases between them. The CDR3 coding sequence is TGTGCCAGCAGTCCCTCCCGAGCGCCTAACTCTGGAAACACCATATATTTT. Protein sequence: CASSPSRAPNSGNTIYF.

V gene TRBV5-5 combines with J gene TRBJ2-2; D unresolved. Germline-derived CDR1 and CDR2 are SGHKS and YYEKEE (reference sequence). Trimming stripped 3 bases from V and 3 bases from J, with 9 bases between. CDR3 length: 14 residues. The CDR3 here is CASSSLPYTGELFF. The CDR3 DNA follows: TGTGCCAGCAGCTCTCTGCCCTACACCGGGGAGCTGTTTTTT.

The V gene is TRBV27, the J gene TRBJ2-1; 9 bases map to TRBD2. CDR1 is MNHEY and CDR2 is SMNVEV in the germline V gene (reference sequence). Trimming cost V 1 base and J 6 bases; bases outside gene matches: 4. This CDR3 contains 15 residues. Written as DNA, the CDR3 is TGTGCCAGCAGTTTATTAGCGGGAGAGGGCAATGAGCAGTTCTTC. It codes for CASSLLAGEGNEQFF.